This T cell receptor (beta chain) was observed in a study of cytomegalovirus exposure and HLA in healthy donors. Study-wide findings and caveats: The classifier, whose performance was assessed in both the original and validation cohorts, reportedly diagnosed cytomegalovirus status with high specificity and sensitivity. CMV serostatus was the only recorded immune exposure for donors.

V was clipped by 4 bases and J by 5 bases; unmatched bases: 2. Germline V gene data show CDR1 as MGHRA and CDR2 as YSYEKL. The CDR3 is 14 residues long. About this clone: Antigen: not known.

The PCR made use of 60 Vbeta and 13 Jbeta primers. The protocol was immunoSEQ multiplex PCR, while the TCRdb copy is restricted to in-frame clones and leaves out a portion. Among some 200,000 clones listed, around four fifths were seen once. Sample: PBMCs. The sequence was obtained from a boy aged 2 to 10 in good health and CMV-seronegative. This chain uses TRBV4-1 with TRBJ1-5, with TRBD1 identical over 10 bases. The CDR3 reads CASSRDRGDQPQHF. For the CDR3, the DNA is TGCGCCAGCAGCCGGGACAGGGGAGATCAGCCCCAGCATTTT.